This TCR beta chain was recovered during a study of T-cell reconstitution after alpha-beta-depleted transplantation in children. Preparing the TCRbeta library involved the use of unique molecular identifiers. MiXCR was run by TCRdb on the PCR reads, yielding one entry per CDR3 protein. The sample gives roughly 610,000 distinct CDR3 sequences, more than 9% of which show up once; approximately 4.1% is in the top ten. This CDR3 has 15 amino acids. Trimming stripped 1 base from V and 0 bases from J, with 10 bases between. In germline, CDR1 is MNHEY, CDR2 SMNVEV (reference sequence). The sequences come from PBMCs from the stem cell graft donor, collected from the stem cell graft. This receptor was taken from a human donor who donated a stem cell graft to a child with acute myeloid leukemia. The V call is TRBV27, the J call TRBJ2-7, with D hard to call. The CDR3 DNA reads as TGTGCCAGCAGTTTATTGGGCATAAGCTCCTACGAGCAGTACTTC. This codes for CASSLLGISSYEQYF.